Below, 3 T cell receptor beta chains from the same sample are listed, as sequenced in a study of blood T cells in healthy people across ages. A second PCR of 7 to 11 cycles used a sample-barcoded 5' primer and a J-beta primer mix. TCRdb itself ran the 5' RACE reads through MiXCR, one entry per CDR3 protein. The data show more than 600,000 distinct CDR3 sequences, with around 25% seen just once and 9.4% held by the top ten. The data were also submitted as part of a second study, on T cells of mothers and their children.

What was sequenced was blood. The receptors were sampled from a boy aged 5-17 years in good health.

The chain employs TRBV5-1 and TRBJ1-1, with 7 nucleotides matching TRBD1. Germline V lookup: CDR1 SGHRS, CDR2 YFSETQ. The CDR3 covers 15 residues. V lost 4 bases, J lost 2 bases, and 8 bases stayed unmatched. The CDR3 is CASSQRTGSNTEAFF. In nucleotides, the CDR3 is TGCGCCAGCAGCCAACGGACAGGCTCCAACACTGAAGCTTTCTTT.

The chain has TRBV11-2 and TRBJ2-3; perhaps D is TRBD1 or TRBD2 (5 bases each). Germline CDR1 reads SGHAT; CDR2 reads FQNNGV. Trimming cost V 5 bases and J 4 bases, with 13 bases left between them. The CDR3 is 14 residues long. Here the CDR3 DNA reads TGTGCCAGCAGCCCAGGGACCGGAGCAGATACGCAGTATTTT. Translated, it gives CASSPGTGADTQYF.

The chain combines TRBV19 with TRBJ1-4, with TRBD1 matching over 7 bases. CDR3 size: 15 residues. V trimming: 8 bases; J trimming: 0 bases; junction bases outside the gene matches: 6. Germline assignment: CDR1 LNHDA and CDR2 SQIVND (reference sequence). The CDR3 region has the DNA TGTGCCAGTCGCCCAACAGGGGCAACTAATGAAAAACTGTTTTTT. Translated, it gives CASRPTGATNEKLFF.